Shown below are 19 T cell receptor beta chains from a single sample sequenced in a study of T cells in Graves' hyperthyroidism and ophthalmopathy. TCR beta CDR3 regions were amplified from RNA transcripts. A set of HTBI primers served as the primers for a first-round RT-PCR of the TCR CDR3. Each CDR3 protein is one row after TCRdb ran MiXCR on the multiplex PCR reads. There are roughly 500,000 distinct CDR3 sequences in the sample; about 20% occur only once, and roughly 49% lies in the top ten. Sequencing input: blood. These receptors were taken from a woman aged 65 to 85 with Graves' ophthalmopathy.

This clonotype was counted at least ten times. V is TRBV7-3 and J is TRBJ2-1; D may correspond to TRBD1 or TRBD2 (5 bases each). This CDR3 spans 15 amino acids. V gave up 1 base and J gave up 4 bases, with 11 bases separating them. CDR1 and CDR2 (germline): SGHTA, FQGTGA. The CDR3 spells CASSLIGTLYNEQFF. CDR3 bases: TGTGCCAGCAGCTTAATCGGGACGCTTTACAATGAGCAGTTCTTC.

The J gene is TRBJ2-3, the V gene TRBV6-1; D uncertain. Trimming cost V 2 bases and J 0 bases, with 3 bases left between them. This CDR3 is built from 13 residues. Germline CDR1 reads MNHNS; CDR2 reads SASEGT. CDR3 DNA: TGTGCCAGCAGTGAACAAAGCACAGATACGCAGTATTTT. Residues: CASSEQSTDTQYF.

This chain connects TRBV28 to TRBJ1-5; D ambiguous. V dropped 1 base and J dropped 0 bases, with 4 bases sitting between them. This CDR3 region has 14 residues. CDR1 is MDHEN and CDR2 is SYDVKM in the germline V gene. CDR3: CASSLYGSNQPQHF. Written as DNA, the CDR3 is TGTGCCAGCAGTTTATACGGTAGCAATCAGCCCCAGCATTTT. Full variable domain (rest looked up from reference TRBV28 and TRBJ1-5): DVKVTQSSRYLVKRTGEKVFLECVQDMDHENMFWYRQDPGLGLRLIYFSYDVKMKEKGDIPEGYSVSREKKERFSLILESASTNQTSMYLCASSLYGSNQPQHFGDGTRLSIL.

This rearrangement joins TRBV5-1 to TRBJ2-3, with a tentative D call TRBD1 (6 bases). V lost 3 bases to trimming and J lost 2 bases, with 10 bases between them. From germline, CDR1 is SGHRS and CDR2 YFSETQ. This CDR3 region has 14 residues. This chain's CDR3 is CASSSGQFTDTQYF. CDR3 in DNA: TGCGCCAGCAGCTCAGGACAGTTCACAGATACGCAGTATTTT.

The V and J genes are TRBV6-6 and TRBJ2-7; TRBD2 matches at 11 bases. CDR1 is MNHNY, CDR2 SVGAGI, per germline (reference sequence). The CDR3 totals 18 residues. J was trimmed by 5 bases and V by 2 bases; bases with no gene match: 14. The CDR3 loop reads CASSYVRGLAERGNEQYF. DNA for the CDR3: TGTGCCAGCAGTTACGTCCGGGGACTAGCGGAGAGAGGCAACGAGCAGTACTTC.

This clonotype has just a few counts. The gene calls are TRBV9 and TRBJ1-2; possibly TRBD1 for D (5 bases). The CDR3 runs to 16 residues. V lost 0 bases to trimming and J lost 3 bases, with 15 bases between them. Germline V lookup: CDR1 SGDLS, CDR2 YYNGEE. CDR3 sequence: CASSVGPRDTDYGYTF. CDR3 in DNA: TGTGCCAGCAGCGTAGGACCCAGGGATACTGACTATGGCTACACCTTC.

This clonotype was seen only a few times. The V gene is TRBV5-5, the J gene TRBJ2-1; D unclear. The CDR3 is 14 amino acids. The germline gives CDR1 SGHKS, CDR2 YYEKEE (reference sequence). Trimming cost V 0 bases and J 8 bases, with 12 bases left between them. The CDR3 protein is CASSLASRSHEQFF. CDR3 coding DNA: TGTGCCAGCAGCTTGGCATCGAGAAGTCATGAGCAGTTCTTC. Drawing the rest from reference TRBV5-5 and TRBJ2-1, the complete variable domain is DAGVTQSPTHLIKTRGQQVTLRCSPISGHKSVSWYQQVLGQGPQFIFQYYEKEERGRGNFPDRFSARQFPNYSSELNVNALLLGDSALYLCASSLASRSHEQFFGPGTRLTVL.

This clonotype was counted only a few times. The J gene is TRBJ2-2, the V gene TRBV6-1; the D gene could be TRBD1 or TRBD2 (5 bases each). Germline values: CDR1 MNHNS, CDR2 SASEGT. Trimming took off 8 bases at V and 0 bases at J, with 16 bases between the two ends. CDR3 length equals 16 residues. Written as DNA, the CDR3 is TGTGCCAGCCGCCTGGCTGGGACCTCGAACACCGGGGAGCTGTTTTTT. It translates to CASRLAGTSNTGELFF.

V usage is TRBV11-2 and J usage is TRBJ2-7; 7 bases align to TRBD2. Germline V gives CDR1 SGHAT, CDR2 FQNNGV. CDR3 size: 18 residues. Trimming cost V 2 bases and J 3 bases; bases outside gene matches: 16. The CDR3 here is CASSLTEGALAGSYEQYF. CDR3 coding DNA: TGTGCCAGCAGCTTAACTGAAGGAGCGTTAGCGGGCAGCTACGAGCAGTACTTC.

Ten or more counts support this clonotype. This chain connects TRBV30 to TRBJ2-7; 7 bases match TRBD2. The germline gives CDR1 GTSNPN, CDR2 SVGIG (reference sequence). V shed 4 bases and J 4 bases; nucleotides not matched to a gene: 19. The CDR3 spans 17 residues. CDR3 nucleotide sequence: TGTGCCTGGACACCCTCCTTAGGCGGGACGGGAGGATACGAGCAGTACTTC. Its protein product is CAWTPSLGGTGGYEQYF.

For this clonotype: A read error may explain this, as a much larger clone is one base away. The genes are TRBV5-6 and TRBJ2-3; tentatively, D is TRBD2 (6 bases). With 0 bases removed from V and 1 base from J, the gap between germline ends came to 9 bases. Germline V gene lookup returns CDR1 SGHDT and CDR2 YYEEEE. This CDR3 is 15 amino acids long. CDR3 in amino acids: CASSLGASGTDTQYF. Here the CDR3 DNA reads TGTGCCAGCAGCTTGGGGGCTAGCGGCACAGATACGCAGTATTTT.

This clonotype came up many times. This chain joins TRBV7-2 and TRBJ2-1; D possibly corresponds to TRBD2 (5 bases). The CDR3 loop spans 14 amino acids. Germline V gives CDR1 SGHTA, CDR2 FQGNSA. V lost 5 bases, J lost 5 bases, and 13 bases lay in between. The CDR3 spells CASSPFFSDNEQFF. The CDR3 DNA sequence: TGTGCCAGCAGCCCGTTCTTTAGCGACAATGAGCAGTTCTTC.

This clonotype was seen a handful of times. V is TRBV18 and J is TRBJ1-1; 8 nucleotides align to TRBD1. The CDR3 loop spans 15 amino acids. Germline V lookup: CDR1 KGHSH, CDR2 LQKENI. Losses at the gene ends were 6 bases for V and 3 bases for J; bases not matched to a gene: 9. The chain's CDR3 is CASSLQGVSHTEAFF. DNA for the CDR3: TGTGCCAGCTCCTTACAGGGGGTTAGCCACACTGAAGCTTTCTTT.

At least ten counts were recorded for this clonotype. The gene calls are TRBV12-3 or TRBV12-4 and TRBJ2-3; 12 nucleotides align to TRBD2. The CDR3 sequence is 18 residues long. The V and J ends lost 5 bases and 6 bases, in that order; junction bases with no gene match: 15. The DNA for the CDR3 is TGTGCCAGCAGTCCCTATGTCCAGACTAGCGGGAGCCCGGATACGCAGTATTTT. Residues: CASSPYVQTSGSPDTQYF.

The rearrangement joins TRBV10-1 to TRBJ2-2; the match to TRBD2 covers 7 bases. The CDR3 totals 14 residues. With 2 bases clipped from V and 6 bases from J, the junction kept 3 bases outside the gene matches. Germline values: CDR1 WNHNN, CDR2 SYGVQD (reference sequence). As DNA, the CDR3 is TGCGCCAGCAGTGAGGCGGGAGTCGCCGGGGAGCTGTTTTTT. It translates to CASSEAGVAGELFF.

This chain connects TRBV3-1 to TRBJ1-4, with TRBD1 as a possible D gene (5 bases). The CDR3 is made up of 15 amino acids. Per the germline V gene, CDR1 is LGHDT and CDR2 is YNNKEL (reference sequence). V lost 4 bases, J lost 5 bases, and 14 bases lay in between. The CDR3 spells CASSRGGDLNEKLFF. CDR3 coding DNA: TGTGCCAGCAGCCGGGGGGGGGACTTAAATGAAAAACTGTTTTTT. Full variable domain (rest looked up from reference TRBV3-1 and TRBJ1-4): DTAVSQTPKYLVTQMGNDKSIKCEQNLGHDTMYWYKQDSKKFLKIMFSYNNKELIINETVPNRFSPKSPDKAHLNLHINSLELGDSAVYFCASSRGGDLNEKLFFGSGTQLSVL.

This clonotype was picked up many times. The chain has TRBV7-2 and TRBJ1-1; D remains unclear. V was clipped by 4 bases and J by 4 bases, with 4 bases between them. CDR3 length equals 11 residues. Germline V lookup: CDR1 SGHTA, CDR2 FQGNSA. The CDR3: CASSSSTEAFF. CDR3 DNA: TGTGCCAGCAGCTCTAGCACTGAAGCTTTCTTT.

Of note for this clonotype: With a much larger clone just one base away, this may be a read error. In nucleotides, the CDR3 is TGCAGTGCTAGACAGGACTCTACCAATGAGCAGTACTTC. Translating gives CSARQDSTNEQYF. The chain carries TRBV20-1 and TRBJ2-1; tentatively, D is TRBD2 (5 bases). The J call could be wrong; TRBJ2-7 is a better fit for the DNA end. The CDR3 consists of 13 residues. Germline assignment: CDR1 DFQATT and CDR2 SNEGSKA (reference sequence).

The rearrangement links TRBV20-1 to TRBJ1-1; D may be TRBD1 (5 bases). Germline CDR1 and CDR2: DFQATT and SNEGSKA (reference sequence). V lost 6 bases and J lost 4, with 9 bases in between. This CDR3 comprises 11 residues. In DNA form, the CDR3 reads TGCAGTGCGTATAGGGGCACTGAAGCTTTCTTT. Translation gives CSAYRGTEAFF.